The 21 T cell receptor beta chains reported below all come from one sample, sequenced in a study of blood T cell repertoires in COVID-19 (dated by TCRdb to about 2020). Library preparation employed the immunoSEQ multiplex PCR assay. Held by TCRdb, this immuneACCESS table contains in-frame sequences only and omits some clones. Under half of the omission traces to an unresolved V gene where checked; the cause of the rest is unknown. For this sample the table gives about 140,000 clones, of which about 90% were detected only once. The top ten clones comprise about 11% of the sample. What was sequenced was PBMCs or T cells enriched from blood (not recorded which). The receptors come from a man aged 55 to 70 who had recovered from COVID-19.

The V gene is TRBV9, the J gene TRBJ2-7; 8 bases line up with TRBD2. The CDR3 loop spans 14 amino acids. The germline V gene has CDR1 SGDLS and CDR2 YYNGEE. J lost 5 bases, V lost 6 bases, and 10 bases had no gene match. The CDR3 nucleotides read TGTGCCAGCACTCCGGGAGGGGTGAGCCACGAGCAGTACTTC. Translating gives CASTPGGVSHEQYF.

This chain joins TRBV30 and TRBJ2-4, with TRBD2 matching over 12 bases. The V segment lost 5 bases and the J segment 0 bases; nucleotides outside the gene matches: 11. Germline loops: CDR1 GTSNPN, CDR2 SVGIG (reference sequence). CDR3 size: 18 residues. The CDR3 loop is CAWQRLAGEPLAKNIQYF. The CDR3 DNA is TGTGCCTGGCAGAGACTAGCGGGGGAACCTCTAGCCAAAAACATTCAGTACTTC. Supplemented by reference TRBV30 and TRBJ2-4, the full variable domain reads SQTIHQWPATLVQPVGSPLSLECTVEGTSNPNLYWYRQAAGRGLQLLFYSVGIGQISSEVPQNLSASRPQDRQFILSSKKLLLSDSGFYLCAWQRLAGEPLAKNIQYFGAGTRLSVL.

This rearrangement joins TRBV7-9 to TRBJ1-5; D may be TRBD1 (5 bases). Germline CDR1 is SEHNR and CDR2 is FQNEAQ (reference sequence). CDR3 length: 12 amino acids. Trimming pared 5 bases from V and 6 bases from J, leaving 8 bases between. This chain's CDR3 is CASSTQGQPQHF. The CDR3, as DNA: TGTGCCAGCAGCACCCAGGGTCAGCCCCAGCATTTT.

The chain joins TRBV5-4 to TRBJ2-5; D possibly corresponds to TRBD1 (6 bases). Germline loops: CDR1 SGHNT, CDR2 YYREEE (reference sequence). Trimming pared 3 bases from V and 2 bases from J, leaving 8 bases between. The CDR3 loop spans 13 amino acids. CDR3 region: CASSSGQQETQYF. The CDR3 DNA is TGTGCCAGCAGCTCTGGACAGCAAGAGACCCAGTACTTC.

This clone was counted between two and nine times. The same CDR3 can be traced to other DNA sequences in this sample. The chain is built from TRBV12-3 or TRBV12-4 and TRBJ2-3; D remains ambiguous. V lost 6 bases and J lost 3, with 4 bases in between. This CDR3 region has 11 residues. The CDR3 loop reads CASRLTDTQYF. The CDR3 coding sequence is TGTGCCAGCAGACTAACAGATACGCAGTATTTT.

This chain connects TRBV6-5 to TRBJ1-1; possibly TRBD1 for D (5 bases). In germline, CDR1 is MNHEY, CDR2 SVGAGI. V was clipped by 10 bases and J by 0 bases, with 12 bases between them. The CDR3 spans 13 residues. CDR3 nucleotide sequence: TGTGCCATCGGACAAATCATGAACACTGAAGCTTTCTTT. Protein: CAIGQIMNTEAFF.

This chain connects TRBV6-5 to TRBJ1-3; D ambiguous. Trimming shortened V by 6 bases and J by 4 bases, and 16 bases separated the two germline ends. This CDR3 contains 15 residues. From germline, CDR1 is MNHEY and CDR2 SVGAGI. The CDR3: CASRPSGLGGNTIYF. The CDR3 coding sequence is TGTGCCAGCAGACCCTCGGGGTTGGGGGGAAACACCATATATTTT.

The chain joins TRBV4-1 to TRBJ1-4, with 7 bases fitting TRBD1. Per germline, CDR1 MGHRA and CDR2 YSYEKL. Trimming removed 1 base from V and 5 bases from J; junction bases left unmatched: 7. This CDR3 region has 16 residues. The CDR3 DNA reads as TGCGCCAGCAGCCAAGGGCGGGCAGGGGGGAATGAAAAACTGTTTTTT. This sequence encodes CASSQGRAGGNEKLFF.

The chain has TRBV10-2 and TRBJ1-6; 8 nucleotides align to TRBD1. V lost 0 bases to trimming and J lost 9 bases; unmatched junction nucleotides: 4. Germline V gene sequence: CDR1 WSHSY, CDR2 SAAADI. CDR3 length: 15 amino acids. This CDR3 reads CASSESDRDGSPLHF. DNA of the CDR3: TGCGCCAGCAGTGAGTCGGACAGGGATGGTTCACCCCTCCACTTT.

About this clone: A junction boundary mismatches the germline segment, possibly from a read error. This chain uses TRBV11-2 with TRBJ2-7; weak D call: TRBD2 (5 bases). CDR1 is SGHAT, CDR2 FQNNGV, per germline. This CDR3 spans 12 amino acids. The CDR3 DNA reads TGTGCCAGCAGCTCCACCTCCTCCGGGATCGACTTC. Translating gives CASSSTSSGIDF.

The chain carries TRBV7-2 and TRBJ2-7; 9 positions agree with TRBD1. V dropped 3 bases and J dropped 2; count of bases not matched to a gene: 5. This CDR3 region has 15 residues. Germline V gene sequence: CDR1 SGHTA, CDR2 FQGNSA. The CDR3 nucleotides are TGTGCCAGCAGCTTCCGCCGGGACAGGGCCTACGAGCAGTACTTC. Translation gives CASSFRRDRAYEQYF.

J is TRBJ2-1 and V is TRBV11-1; 7 bases are shared with TRBD2. This CDR3 is built from 11 residues. CDR1 and CDR2 from the germline V gene are SGHAT and FQDESV (reference sequence). With 7 bases clipped from V and 10 bases from J, the junction kept 4 bases outside the gene matches. The CDR3 loop is CASIEGGEQFF. DNA for the CDR3: TGTGCCAGCATCGAGGGAGGGGAGCAGTTCTTC.

The chain couples TRBV5-4 to TRBJ2-6; D is perhaps TRBD2 (7 bases). This CDR3 is built from 17 residues. V was pared by 3 bases and J by 4 bases, with 17 bases between. Germline V gene sequence: CDR1 SGHNT, CDR2 YYREEE (reference sequence). The DNA for the CDR3 is TGTGCCAGCAGCTCCCGTGGGGGGGCGCGCGGGGCCAACGTCCTGACTTTC. The encoded protein is CASSSRGGARGANVLTF.

This rearrangement joins TRBV12-3 or TRBV12-4 to TRBJ2-7, with unresolved D. V gave up 3 bases and J gave up 0 bases, with 6 bases separating them. This CDR3 comprises 13 residues. CDR3 amino acids: CASSLGDSYEQYF. For the CDR3, the DNA is TGTGCCAGCAGTTTGGGCGACTCCTACGAGCAGTACTTC.

The chain uses TRBV7-9 and TRBJ1-6, with 7 nucleotides matching TRBD1. Germline-derived CDR1 and CDR2 are SEHNR and FQNEAQ (reference sequence). This CDR3 spans 14 amino acids. J lost 10 bases, V lost 1 base, and 4 bases had no gene match. For the CDR3, the DNA is TGTGCCAGCAGCTTAGAGGGGGCAGGGTCACCCCTCCACTTT. Its translation is CASSLEGAGSPLHF.

The genes are TRBV24-1 and TRBJ2-2, with 10 nucleotides matching TRBD1. The CDR3 extends over 14 amino acids. V lost 5 bases, J lost 7 bases, and 3 bases stayed unmatched. Germline-derived CDR1 and CDR2 are KGHDR and SFDVKD. DNA of the CDR3: TGTGCCACCAGTGGGACAGGGGGAATCGGGGAGCTGTTTTTT. Its protein product is CATSGTGGIGELFF.

This chain links TRBV10-3 with TRBJ1-1; D gene unclear. V was shortened by 4 bases and J by 6 bases, with 21 bases between the two germline ends. CDR3 length: 16 residues. The germline gives CDR1 ENHRY, CDR2 SYGVKD. The CDR3 region has the DNA TGTGCCATCAGTGGAGGAGGGCCCGGAGGTTACGCTGAAGCTTTCTTT. Translating it yields CAISGGGPGGYAEAFF.

In its sample, this clone was seen a few times. The V and J genes are TRBV3-1 (or the pseudogene TRBV3-2) and TRBJ2-1; weak D call: TRBD2 (6 bases). The CDR3 length is 15 residues. Germline lookup yields CDR1 LGHDT and CDR2 YNNKEL (reference sequence). Deletions cut 4 bases from V and 7 bases from J, with 17 bases between. Written as DNA, the CDR3 is TGTGCCAGCAGCCTCGTGGGAGGAGCTGGGAATGAGCAGTTCTTC. Its translation is CASSLVGGAGNEQFF.

The chain carries TRBV12-3 or TRBV12-4 and TRBJ2-3; D is ambiguous. This CDR3 spans 11 amino acids. V was shortened by 4 bases and J by 7 bases, with 6 bases between the two germline ends. The CDR3 DNA sequence: TGTGCCAGCAGTTCCTTTCATACGCAGTATTTT. It specifies CASSSFHTQYF.

CDR3: CASIIRGTDTQYF. The CDR3 DNA reads as TGTGCCAGCATCATCAGGGGCACAGATACGCAGTATTTT. This chain connects TRBV12-3 or TRBV12-4 to TRBJ2-3; D is possibly TRBD1 (5 bases). V was pared by 7 bases and J by 1 base, with 9 bases between. The CDR3 loop spans 13 amino acids.

This chain joins TRBV11-2 and TRBJ2-7; D not resolved. The germline CDR1 and CDR2 sequences are SGHAT and FQNNGV. The CDR3 has 12 amino acids. The V and J ends lost 2 bases and 4 bases respectively, with 6 bases between them. The CDR3 region is CASSLSLYEQYF. CDR3 sequence (DNA): TGTGCCAGCAGCTTATCTCTTTACGAGCAGTACTTC.